Listed below are T cell receptor beta chains from one sample, sequenced in a study of regulatory T cells in long-lasting Graves disease. TCRdb reprocessed the multiplex PCR reads with MiXCR, giving one entry per CDR3 protein. The table lists roughly 500,000 distinct CDR3 sequences, 12% to 15% of them singletons. The sample was also reused in another study, on T cells in Graves' hyperthyroidism and ophthalmopathy.

Here the sequenced sample was peripheral blood mononuclear cells (PBMCs), taken at new diagnosis, from a patient treated with antithyroid drugs. These receptors were taken from a woman aged 45-60 years with Graves disease. Both conserved end residues are part of each CDR3. Each record gives: V gene, D gene, clone size, J gene, CDR3 DNA, CDR3 protein. A D gene is named only where the DNA matches it firmly. Expanded clones get a size class; other rows say once, few or many, or leave the size out.

>TRBV2|.|many|TRBJ2-1
TGTGCCAGCAGCTCCCCTGGGCCTAATGAGCAGTTCTTC
CASSSPGPNEQFF
>TRBV10-3|.|many|TRBJ1-6
TGTGCCATCAGTCCTGCCGACAGGTTGGGTTATAATTCACCCCTCCACTTT
CAISPADRLGYNSPLHF
>TRBV4-2|.|few|TRBJ2-1
TGTGCCAGCAGCCAATCCTTCCGGAGCTCCTACAATGAGCAGTTCTTC
CASSQSFRSSYNEQFF
>TRBV25-1|TRBD1|few|TRBJ2-1
TGTGCCAGCAGTGACCTTGACAGGGGTAAGAATGAGCAGTTCTTC
CASSDLDRGKNEQFF
>TRBV28|.|many|TRBJ2-2
TGTGCCAGCAGTTCACGAGGGACCGGGGAGCTGTTTTTT
CASSSRGTGELFF
>TRBV27|TRBD1|many|TRBJ1-1
TGTGCCAGCAGTTTAAACCCCTACAGGGGGGTCGCCAGTACTGAAGCTTTCTTT
CASSLNPYRGVASTEAFF
>TRBV5-5|.|many|TRBJ1-4
TGCGCCAGCAGCTTGAATCCTAATGAAAAACTGTTTTTT
CASSLNPNEKLFF
>TRBV14|.|few|TRBJ2-3
TGTGCCAGCAGCCAAGATCTAAACGGGGACACAGATACGCAGTATTTT
CASSQDLNGDTDTQYF
>TRBV4-1|.|few|TRBJ2-7
TGCGCCAGCAGCCACCCCCCGGAGGGCCGCTACGAGCAGTACTTC
CASSHPPEGRYEQYF
>TRBV5-1|.|.|TRBJ1-4
TGCGCCAGCAGCCGGACGGACCGAACAACTAATGAAAAACTGTTTTTT
CASSRTDRTTNEKLFF
>TRBV5-1|.|many|TRBJ2-1
TGCGCCAGCAGCTTGGGACAGAACTACAATGAGCAGTTCTTC
CASSLGQNYNEQFF
>TRBV11-2|.|.|TRBJ2-7
TGTGCCAGTTCTTCCGAAAGCTCCTACAATGAGCAGTACTTC
CASSSESSYNEQYF
>TRBV29-1|.|many|TRBJ2-7
TGCAGCGTTGAAGAGGTCCAGGGGTCCGAGCAGTACTTC
CSVEEVQGSEQYF
>TRBV18|TRBD2|few|TRBJ2-5
TGTGCCAGCTCACCTCCGAGACTAGCGTCGTACCAAGAGACCCAGTACTTC
CASSPPRLASYQETQYF
>TRBV6-1|.|few|TRBJ1-1
TGTGCCAGCAGTATTCATAACACTGAAGCTTTCTTT
CASSIHNTEAFF
>TRBV29-1|.|few|TRBJ1-1
TGCAGCGCGGACGCCGGGAACACTGAAGCTTTCTTT
CSADAGNTEAFF
>TRBV20-1|TRBD2|many|TRBJ2-3
TGCAGTGCTAGAATAGCGGGATCGGATACGCAGTATTTT
CSARIAGSDTQYF
>TRBV19|TRBD1|once|TRBJ1-2
TGTGCCAGTAGTAGGACCGGGACAGGGGAGTTCTATGGCTACACCTTC
CASSRTGTGEFYGYTF
>TRBV11-2|.|many|TRBJ2-5
TGTGCCAGCAGCTCAGGAGAGGCCCAGTACTTC
CASSSGEAQYF
>TRBV5-1|TRBD2|many|TRBJ2-3
TGCGCCAGCAGAGACTTTGCGGGAGGGACAGATACGCAGTATTTT
CASRDFAGGTDTQYF
>TRBV28|TRBD2|many|TRBJ2-5
TGTGCCAGCAGGTCTACTAGCGGGAGGCAGCTGAGCCAGTACTTC
CASRSTSGRQLSQYF
>TRBV5-1|.|many|TRBJ1-1
TGCGCCAGCAGCTTGGTGTCAGGGCCGAACACTGAAGCTTTCTTT
CASSLVSGPNTEAFF
>TRBV13|TRBD1|many|TRBJ2-7
TGTGCCAGCAGCGGAGACCGGGACAGAGCCTACGAGCAGTACTTC
CASSGDRDRAYEQYF
>TRBV30|.|many|TRBJ1-3
TGTGCCTGGGCCGGACTTACCGCTCCAGGAAACACCATATATTTT
CAWAGLTAPGNTIYF
>TRBV28|.|many|TRBJ2-2
TGTGCCAGCAGTCCGGTTCGTGGAGGAGTAAACACCGGGGAGCTGTTTTTT
CASSPVRGGVNTGELFF
>TRBV2|.|many|TRBJ2-1
TGTGCCAGCAGCGCCCGCGACAGAAACAATGAGCAGTTCTTC
CASSARDRNNEQFF
>TRBV5-1|.|.|TRBJ2-5
TGCGCCAGCAGCTTGGGGCTCGATCAAGAGACCCAGTACTTC
CASSLGLDQETQYF
>TRBV6-1|TRBD2|many|TRBJ2-7
TGTGCCAGCAGTGAGGTACTAGCGGGACTCTACGAGCAGTACTTC
CASSEVLAGLYEQYF
>TRBV5-4|TRBD1|few|TRBJ2-7
TGTGCCAGCAGCTTGGCCGGACAGGGATGGGACGAGCAGTACTTC
CASSLAGQGWDEQYF
>TRBV10-3|.|many|TRBJ1-1
TGTGCCATCAGGGGGGGTGAAGCTTTCTTT
CAIRGGEAFF
>TRBV3-1|.|many|TRBJ1-1
TGTGCCAGCAGCCCCCCAGAGAACACTGAAGCTTTCTTT
CASSPPENTEAFF
>TRBV11-2|TRBD2|many|TRBJ2-1
TGTGCCAGCAGCCGGATTAGCGGGGGGACTTACAATGAGCAGTTCTTC
CASSRISGGTYNEQFF
>TRBV5-1|.|many|TRBJ2-2
TGCGCCAGCAGCCAATTCCCAGGAATAGAGCTGTTTTTT
CASSQFPGIELFF
>TRBV6-1|.|many|TRBJ1-1
TGTGCCAGCAGTCTCTCCCTTCCCGAAAGAACTGAAGCTTTCTTT
CASSLSLPERTEAFF
>TRBV28|.|many|TRBJ2-4
TGTGCCAGCAGTTTATTCAGCAGGGCCCGAGGGAACATTCAGTACTTC
CASSLFSRARGNIQYF
>TRBV27|.|few|TRBJ2-7
TGTGCCAGCAGTAAGTCGGAAACTTACGAGCAGTACTTC
CASSKSETYEQYF
>TRBV5-6|.|.|TRBJ1-4
TGTGCCAGCAGCTTAATTCAGGGGCAGGAAAAACTGTTTTTT
CASSLIQGQEKLFF
>TRBV7-9|TRBD2|.|TRBJ2-7
TGTGCCAGCAGCTTAGTATTAGGACTAGCGGGAGCTGACCTCTCCTACGAGCAGTACTTC
CASSLVLGLAGADLSYEQYF
>TRBV12-3/TRBV12-4|TRBD1|few|TRBJ2-1
TGTGCCAGTGGGGGGACAGGGGGAACCTACTCCTACAATGAGCAGTTCTTC
CASGGTGGTYSYNEQFF
>TRBV20-1|TRBD2|.|TRBJ2-3
TGCAGTGCTATAGATCTAGCGGGAAGTAAAGATACGCAGTATTTT
CSAIDLAGSKDTQYF
>TRBV7-8|.|many|TRBJ1-3
TGTGCCAGCAGCTTAAGTTTGAGGGCTGACACCATATATTTT
CASSLSLRADTIYF
>TRBV12-3/TRBV12-4|TRBD2|many|TRBJ2-1
TGTGCCAGCAGACTAACTAGCGGGATTGGGAATGAGCAGTTCTTC
CASRLTSGIGNEQFF
>TRBV2|.|.|TRBJ2-3
TGTGCCAGCAGTGGGGGGGACTTAAGCACAGATACGCAGTATTTT
CASSGGDLSTDTQYF
>TRBV2|.|many|TRBJ2-1
TGTGCCAGCAGTCTCGCAGGGGGAGGGCGCTACAATGAGCAGTTCTTC
CASSLAGGGRYNEQFF
>TRBV11-2|.|many|TRBJ2-7
TGTGCCAGCAGCTTAGATTTCGGTTCCTACGAGCAGTACTTC
CASSLDFGSYEQYF
>TRBV27|.|many|TRBJ2-2
TGTGCCAGCAGTCCCGGTAGGGGTGCCGGGGAGCTGTTTTTT
CASSPGRGAGELFF
>TRBV10-3|TRBD1|.|TRBJ2-2
TGTGCCACCAGACAGGGACCCAGCACCGGGGAGCTGTTTTTT
CATRQGPSTGELFF
>TRBV9|TRBD2|many|TRBJ2-3
TGTGCCAGCAGCCCCGGGACTAGCGGGAGTCTTACAGATACGCAGTATTTT
CASSPGTSGSLTDTQYF
>TRBV28|.|many|TRBJ2-1
TGTGCCAGCAGCCAAACCCCTTTCCCGGAGCAGTTCTTC
CASSQTPFPEQFF
>TRBV7-3|.|many|TRBJ1-1
TGTGCCAGCAGATCCCCGGGATCCCAGAACACTGAAGCTTTCTTT
CASRSPGSQNTEAFF
>TRBV10-3|.|few|TRBJ1-1
TGTGCCATCCTAGGGTCGGAGGGGGACACTGAAGCTTTCTTT
CAILGSEGDTEAFF
>TRBV9|TRBD1|many|TRBJ1-1
TGTGCCAGCAGCGCGGGACAGCAGAACACTGAAGCTTTCTTT
CASSAGQQNTEAFF
>TRBV11-2|TRBD2|many|TRBJ2-1
TGTGCCAGCAGCTTGAGCGGGGGTACCTACAATGAGCAGTTCTTC
CASSLSGGTYNEQFF
>TRBV5-6|.|.|TRBJ2-7
TGTGCCAGCAGCTTTATTGGGACCCGGCCCTCCTACGAGCAGTACTTC
CASSFIGTRPSYEQYF
>TRBV24-1|.|many|TRBJ2-2
TGTGCCACCCTTGAAACGTTAACCGGGGAGCTGTTTTTT
CATLETLTGELFF